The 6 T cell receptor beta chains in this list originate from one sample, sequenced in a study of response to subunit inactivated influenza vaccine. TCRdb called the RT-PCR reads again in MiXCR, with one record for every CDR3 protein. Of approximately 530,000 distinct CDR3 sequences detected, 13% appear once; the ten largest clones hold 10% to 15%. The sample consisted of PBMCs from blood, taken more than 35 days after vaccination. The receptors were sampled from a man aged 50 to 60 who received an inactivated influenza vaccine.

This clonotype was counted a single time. As DNA, the CDR3 is TGTGCCAGCAGGCTTCTTGGGGGGGTGAGAAAAAATGAGCAGTTCTTC. Amino acid sequence: CASRLLGGVRKNEQFF. The rearrangement links TRBV7-2 to TRBJ2-1, with 7 bases lining up with TRBD2. The CDR3 has 16 amino acids. Germline V gene sequence: CDR1 SGHTA, CDR2 FQGNSA. With 6 bases clipped from V and 7 bases from J, the junction kept 15 bases outside the gene matches.

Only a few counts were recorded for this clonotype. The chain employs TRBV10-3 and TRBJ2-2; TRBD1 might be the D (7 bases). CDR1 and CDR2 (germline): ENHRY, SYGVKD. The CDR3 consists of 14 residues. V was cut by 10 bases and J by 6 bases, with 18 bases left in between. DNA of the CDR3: TGTGCCACGGGGGACAGTGGACTTTCCGGGGAGCTGTTTTTT. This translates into CATGDSGLSGELFF.

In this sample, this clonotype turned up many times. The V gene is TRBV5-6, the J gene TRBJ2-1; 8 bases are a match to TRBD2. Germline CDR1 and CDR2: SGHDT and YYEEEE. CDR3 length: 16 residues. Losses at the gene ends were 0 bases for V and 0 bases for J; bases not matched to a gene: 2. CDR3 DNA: TGTGCCAGCAGCTTGGTTGCGGGAGGCTCCTACAATGAGCAGTTCTTC. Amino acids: CASSLVAGGSYNEQFF.

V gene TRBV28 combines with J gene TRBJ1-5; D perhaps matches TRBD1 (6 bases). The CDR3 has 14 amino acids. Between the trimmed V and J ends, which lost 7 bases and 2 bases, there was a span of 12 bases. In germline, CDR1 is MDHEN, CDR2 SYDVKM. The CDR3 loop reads CASTFRQGNQPQHF. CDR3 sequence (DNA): TGTGCCAGCACCTTCAGACAGGGCAATCAGCCCCAGCATTTT.

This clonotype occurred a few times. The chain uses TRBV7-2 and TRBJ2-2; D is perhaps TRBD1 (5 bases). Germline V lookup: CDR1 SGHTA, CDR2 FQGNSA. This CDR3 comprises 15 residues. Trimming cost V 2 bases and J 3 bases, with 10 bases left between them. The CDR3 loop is CASSLQGSDTGELFF. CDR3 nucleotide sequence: TGTGCCAGCAGCTTACAGGGATCGGACACCGGGGAGCTGTTTTTT.

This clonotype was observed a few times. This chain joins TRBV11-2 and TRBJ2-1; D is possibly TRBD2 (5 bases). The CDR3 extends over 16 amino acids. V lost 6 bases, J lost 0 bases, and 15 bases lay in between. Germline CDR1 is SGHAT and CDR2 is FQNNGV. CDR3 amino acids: CASSPGRLYSYNEQFF. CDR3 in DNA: TGTGCCAGCAGTCCGGGCCGACTATACTCCTACAATGAGCAGTTCTTC.